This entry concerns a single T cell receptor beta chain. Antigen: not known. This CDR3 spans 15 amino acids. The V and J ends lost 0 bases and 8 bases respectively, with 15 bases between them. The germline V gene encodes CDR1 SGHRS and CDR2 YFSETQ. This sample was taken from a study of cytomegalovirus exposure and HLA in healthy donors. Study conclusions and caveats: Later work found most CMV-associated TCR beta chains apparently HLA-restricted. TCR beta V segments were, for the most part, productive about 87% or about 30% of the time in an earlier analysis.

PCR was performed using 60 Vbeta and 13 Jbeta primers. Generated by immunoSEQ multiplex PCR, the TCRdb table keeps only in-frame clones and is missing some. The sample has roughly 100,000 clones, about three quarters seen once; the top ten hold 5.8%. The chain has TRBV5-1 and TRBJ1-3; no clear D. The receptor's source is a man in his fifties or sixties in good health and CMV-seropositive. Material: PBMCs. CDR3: CASSLDGSPVDTIYF. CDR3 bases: TGCGCCAGCAGCTTGGATGGCAGTCCAGTGGACACCATATATTTT.